This paragraph reports one TCR beta chain. What it binds is not known. Assay used: immunoSEQ multiplex PCR; TCRdb lists only in-frame clones, some missing. The sample comprises approximately 300,000 clones, over 80% of which are singletons, and 2% to 2.5% rests with the top ten. The record originates from a study of Ad26.COV2.S vaccination and SARS-CoV-2 variants. Specified treatment: some 19 received Ad26.COV2.S at low or high dose, single or two shots; a few received placebo; per-sample allocation not given. Samples came from day 63 after the first vaccine or placebo injection. The vaccine delivered Wuhan-strain SARS-CoV-2 spike through an Ad26 vector. Study results and limitations: People who got the vaccine or the placebo had similar non-spike TCR breadth. Among vaccine recipients, spike-specific TCR breadth exceeded that of placebo recipients.

The CDR3 totals 15 residues. V lost 4 bases and J lost 0; bases outside the gene matches: 4. CDR1 is LNHDA, CDR2 SQIVND, per germline (reference sequence). Sequenced here: peripheral blood, sampled in a trial of Ad26.COV2.S vaccine versus placebo. The receptor's source is a person between 18 and 65 years old who received the Ad26.COV2.S COVID-19 vaccine or a placebo. This chain connects TRBV19 to TRBJ1-1; TRBD1 matches 8 bases. The CDR3: CASSRGQDVNTEAFF. The DNA for the CDR3 is TGTGCCAGTAGTAGGGGACAGGACGTGAACACTGAAGCTTTCTTT.